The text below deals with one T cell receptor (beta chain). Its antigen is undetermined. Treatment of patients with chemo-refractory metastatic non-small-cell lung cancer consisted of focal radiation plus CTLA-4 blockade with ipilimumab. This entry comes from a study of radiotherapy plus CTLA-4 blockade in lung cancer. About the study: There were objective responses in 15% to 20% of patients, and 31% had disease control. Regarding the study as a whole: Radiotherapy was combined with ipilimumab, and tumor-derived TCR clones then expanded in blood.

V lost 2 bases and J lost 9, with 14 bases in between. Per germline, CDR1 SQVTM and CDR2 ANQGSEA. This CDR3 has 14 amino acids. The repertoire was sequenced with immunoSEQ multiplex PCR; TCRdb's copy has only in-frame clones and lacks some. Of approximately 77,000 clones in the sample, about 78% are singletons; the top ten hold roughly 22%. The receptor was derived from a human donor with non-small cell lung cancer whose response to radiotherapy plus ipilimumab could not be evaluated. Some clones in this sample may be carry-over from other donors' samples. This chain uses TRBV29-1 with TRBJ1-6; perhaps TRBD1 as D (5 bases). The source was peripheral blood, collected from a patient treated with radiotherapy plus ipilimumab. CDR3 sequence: CSVEPPRVSSPLHF. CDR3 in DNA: TGCAGCGTTGAACCCCCCAGGGTGTCTTCACCCCTCCACTTT.